This T cell receptor (beta chain) was found in a study of cytomegalovirus exposure and HLA in healthy donors. Profiling relied on immunoSEQ multiplex PCR, and the TCRdb table lists in-frame clones only, not all of them. The data contain about 89,000 clones, roughly 83% of them singletons. CDR1 SGDLS and CDR2 YYNGEE come from the germline V gene. Deletions cut 0 bases from V and 8 bases from J, with 8 bases between. The CDR3 has 13 amino acids. This clone was seen once. Its antigen remains unknown. Study-level results: Cytomegalovirus association was listed for about 160 TCR beta chains.

The chain combines TRBV9 with TRBJ1-4; D remains ambiguous. This TCR came from a woman under 30 in good health and CMV-seropositive. The material sequenced was PBMCs. The chain's CDR3 is CASSVGGGEKLFF. Written as DNA, the CDR3 is TGTGCCAGCAGCGTAGGAGGAGGGGAAAAACTGTTTTTT.